Below, one TCR beta chain is given with its context. Its ends do not fully match the called genes, so a read error is possible. This entry comes from a study of cytomegalovirus exposure and HLA in healthy donors. Looked up from germline, CDR1 is MGHDK and CDR2 is SYGVNS. CDR3 length equals 14 residues. PCR amplification relied on 60 Vbeta primers (plus 13 Jbeta primers). The assay was immunoSEQ multiplex PCR, and TCRdb's table has in-frame clones only and misses some. The profile shows about 130,000 clones, more than 60% of them singletons. This receptor was taken from a woman aged 40 to 50 in good health and CMV-seropositive. The rearrangement joins TRBV25-1 to TRBJ1-1; D remains unclear. Specimen: PBMCs. CDR3: CASSELAGNAEAFF. Written as DNA, the CDR3 is TGTGCCAGCAGTGAATTAGCGGGGAACGCTGAAGCTTTCTTT.